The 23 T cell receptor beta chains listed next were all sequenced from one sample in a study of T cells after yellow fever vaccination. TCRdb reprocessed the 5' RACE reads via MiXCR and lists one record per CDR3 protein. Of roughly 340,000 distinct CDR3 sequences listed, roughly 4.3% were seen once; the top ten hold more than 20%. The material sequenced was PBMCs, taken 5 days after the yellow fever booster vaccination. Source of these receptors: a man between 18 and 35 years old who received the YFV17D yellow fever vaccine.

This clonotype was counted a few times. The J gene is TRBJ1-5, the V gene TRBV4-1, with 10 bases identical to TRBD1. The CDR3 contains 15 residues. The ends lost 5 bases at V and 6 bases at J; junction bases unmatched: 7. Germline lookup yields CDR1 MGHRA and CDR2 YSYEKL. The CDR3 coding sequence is TGCGCCAGCAGCTCGAGACAGGGGGCGGGTCAGCCCCAGCATTTT. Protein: CASSSRQGAGQPQHF.

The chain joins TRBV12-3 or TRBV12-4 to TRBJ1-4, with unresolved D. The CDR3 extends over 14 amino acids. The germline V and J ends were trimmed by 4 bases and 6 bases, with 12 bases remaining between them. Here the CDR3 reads CASSSPAGHEKLFF. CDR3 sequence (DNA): TGTGCCAGCAGTTCACCGGCTGGCCATGAAAAACTGTTTTTT.

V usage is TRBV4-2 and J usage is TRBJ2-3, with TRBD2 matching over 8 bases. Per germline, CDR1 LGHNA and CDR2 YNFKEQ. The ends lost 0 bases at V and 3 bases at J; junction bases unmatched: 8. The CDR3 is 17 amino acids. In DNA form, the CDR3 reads TGTGCCAGCAGCCAAGATAGGCCGGGGGGGCCGACAGATACGCAGTATTTT. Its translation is CASSQDRPGGPTDTQYF.

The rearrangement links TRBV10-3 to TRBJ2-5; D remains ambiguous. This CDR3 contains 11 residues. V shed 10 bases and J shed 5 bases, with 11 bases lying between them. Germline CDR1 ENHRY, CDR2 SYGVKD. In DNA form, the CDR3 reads TGTGCCACGCGAAGCAAGGAGACCCAGTACTTC. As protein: CATRSKETQYF.

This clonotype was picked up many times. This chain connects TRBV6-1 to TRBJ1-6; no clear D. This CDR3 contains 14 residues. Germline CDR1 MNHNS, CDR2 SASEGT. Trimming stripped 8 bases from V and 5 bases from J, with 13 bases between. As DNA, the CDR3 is TGTGCCAGCCCTGGTAACGCCGATAATTCACCCCTCCACTTT. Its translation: CASPGNADNSPLHF.

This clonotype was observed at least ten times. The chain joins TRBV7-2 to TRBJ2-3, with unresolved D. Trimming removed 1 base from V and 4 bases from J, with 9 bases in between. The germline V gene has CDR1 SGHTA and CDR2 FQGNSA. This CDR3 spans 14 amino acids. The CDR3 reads CASSLVIGADTQYF. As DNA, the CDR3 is TGTGCCAGCAGCTTAGTGATAGGCGCAGATACGCAGTATTTT.

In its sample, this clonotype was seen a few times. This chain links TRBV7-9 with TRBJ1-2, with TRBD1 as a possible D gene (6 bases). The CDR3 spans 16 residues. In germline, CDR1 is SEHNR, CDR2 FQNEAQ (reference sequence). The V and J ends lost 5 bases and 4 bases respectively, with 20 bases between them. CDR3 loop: CASSPPPGGPFYGYTF. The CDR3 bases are TGTGCCAGCAGCCCCCCCCCGGGGGGGCCTTTCTATGGCTACACCTTC. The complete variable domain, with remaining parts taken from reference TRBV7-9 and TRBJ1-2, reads DTGVSQNPRHKITKRGQNVTFRCDPISEHNRLYWYRQTLGQGPEFLTYFQNEAQLEKSRLLSDRFSAERPKGSFSTLEIQRTEQGDSAMYLCASSPPPGGPFYGYTFGSGTRLTVV.

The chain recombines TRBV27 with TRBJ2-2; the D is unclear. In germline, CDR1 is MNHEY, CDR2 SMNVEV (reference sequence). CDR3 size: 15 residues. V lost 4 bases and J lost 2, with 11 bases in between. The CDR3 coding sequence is TGTGCCAGCAGTTCCCCCAACTACAACACCGGGGAGCTGTTTTTT. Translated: CASSSPNYNTGELFF.

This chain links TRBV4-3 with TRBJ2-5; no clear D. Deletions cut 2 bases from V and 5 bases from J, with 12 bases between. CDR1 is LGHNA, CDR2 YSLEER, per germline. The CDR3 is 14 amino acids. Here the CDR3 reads CASSQSITVETQYF. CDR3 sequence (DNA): TGCGCCAGCAGCCAATCCATTACGGTCGAGACCCAGTACTTC.

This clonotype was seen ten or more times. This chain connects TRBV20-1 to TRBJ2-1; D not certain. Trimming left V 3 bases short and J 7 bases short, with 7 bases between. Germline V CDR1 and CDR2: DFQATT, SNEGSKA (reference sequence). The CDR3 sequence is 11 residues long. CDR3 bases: TGCAGTGCTAGGAACGAGAATGAGCAGTTCTTC. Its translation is CSARNENEQFF.

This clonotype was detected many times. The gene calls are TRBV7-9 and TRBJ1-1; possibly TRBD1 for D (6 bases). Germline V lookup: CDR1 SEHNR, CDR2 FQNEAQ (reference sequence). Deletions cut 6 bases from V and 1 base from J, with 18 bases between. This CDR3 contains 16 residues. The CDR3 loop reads CASRTPNRERNTEAFF. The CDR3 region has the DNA TGTGCCAGCAGGACTCCAAACAGGGAAAGGAACACTGAAGCTTTCTTT. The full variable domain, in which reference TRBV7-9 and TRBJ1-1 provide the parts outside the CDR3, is DTGVSQNPRHKITKRGQNVTFRCDPISEHNRLYWYRQTLGQGPEFLTYFQNEAQLEKSRLLSDRFSAERPKGSFSTLEIQRTEQGDSAMYLCASRTPNRERNTEAFFGQGTRLTVV.

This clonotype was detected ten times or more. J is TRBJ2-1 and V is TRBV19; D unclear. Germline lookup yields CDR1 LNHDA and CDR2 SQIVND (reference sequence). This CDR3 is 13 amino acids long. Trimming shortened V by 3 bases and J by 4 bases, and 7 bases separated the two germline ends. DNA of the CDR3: TGTGCCAGTAGTATGTTGGGTTACAATGAGCAGTTCTTC. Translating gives CASSMLGYNEQFF.

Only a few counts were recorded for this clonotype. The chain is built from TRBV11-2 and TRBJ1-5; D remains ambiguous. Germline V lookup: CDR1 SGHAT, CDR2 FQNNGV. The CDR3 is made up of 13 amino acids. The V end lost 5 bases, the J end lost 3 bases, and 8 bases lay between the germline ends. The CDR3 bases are TGTGCCAGCAGCCCCCAGACCAATCAGCCCCAGCATTTT. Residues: CASSPQTNQPQHF.

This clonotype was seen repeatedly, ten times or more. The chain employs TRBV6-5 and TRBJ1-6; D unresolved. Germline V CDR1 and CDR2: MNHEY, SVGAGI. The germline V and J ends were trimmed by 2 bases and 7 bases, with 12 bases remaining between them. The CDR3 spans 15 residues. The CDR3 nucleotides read TGTGCCAGCAGTTACGGCGCGCCTACAAATTCACCCCTCCACTTT. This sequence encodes CASSYGAPTNSPLHF.

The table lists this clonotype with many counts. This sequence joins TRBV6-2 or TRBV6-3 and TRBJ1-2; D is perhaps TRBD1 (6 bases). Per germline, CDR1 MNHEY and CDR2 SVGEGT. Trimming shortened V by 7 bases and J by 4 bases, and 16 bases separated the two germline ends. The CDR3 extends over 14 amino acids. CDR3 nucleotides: TGTGCCAGCATCAGAGGAGGACAGCTCTATGGCTACACCTTC. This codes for CASIRGGQLYGYTF.

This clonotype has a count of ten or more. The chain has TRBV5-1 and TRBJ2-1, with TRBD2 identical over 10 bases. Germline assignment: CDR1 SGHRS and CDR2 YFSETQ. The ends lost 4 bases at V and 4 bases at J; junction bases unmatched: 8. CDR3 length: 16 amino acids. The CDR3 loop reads CASSLHLAGEYNEQFF. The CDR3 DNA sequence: TGCGCCAGCAGCCTCCATCTAGCGGGGGAGTACAATGAGCAGTTCTTC.

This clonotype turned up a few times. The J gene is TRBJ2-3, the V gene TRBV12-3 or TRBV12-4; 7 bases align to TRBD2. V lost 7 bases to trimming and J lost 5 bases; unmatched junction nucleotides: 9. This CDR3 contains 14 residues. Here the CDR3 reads CASTAWASGDTQYF. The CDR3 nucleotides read TGTGCCAGCACCGCGTGGGCTAGCGGAGATACGCAGTATTTT.

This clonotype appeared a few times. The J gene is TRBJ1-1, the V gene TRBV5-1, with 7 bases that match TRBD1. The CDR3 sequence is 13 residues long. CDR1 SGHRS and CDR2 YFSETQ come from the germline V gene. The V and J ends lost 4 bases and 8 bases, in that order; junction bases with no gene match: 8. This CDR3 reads CASSPNRGPEAFF. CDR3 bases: TGCGCCAGCAGCCCCAACAGGGGTCCAGAAGCTTTCTTT.

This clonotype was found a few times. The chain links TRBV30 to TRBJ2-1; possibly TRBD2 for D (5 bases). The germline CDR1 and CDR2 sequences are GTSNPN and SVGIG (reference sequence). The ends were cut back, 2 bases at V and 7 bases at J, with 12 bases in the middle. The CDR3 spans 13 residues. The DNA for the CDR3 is TGTGCCTGGAGTCCCCTTAGCGAAAATGAGCAGTTCTTC. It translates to CAWSPLSENEQFF.

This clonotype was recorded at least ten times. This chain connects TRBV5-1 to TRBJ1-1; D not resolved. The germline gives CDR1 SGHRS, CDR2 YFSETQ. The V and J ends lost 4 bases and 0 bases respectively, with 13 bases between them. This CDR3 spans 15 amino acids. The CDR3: CASSLQLDMNTEAFF. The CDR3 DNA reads TGCGCCAGCAGCCTTCAATTGGATATGAACACTGAAGCTTTCTTT.

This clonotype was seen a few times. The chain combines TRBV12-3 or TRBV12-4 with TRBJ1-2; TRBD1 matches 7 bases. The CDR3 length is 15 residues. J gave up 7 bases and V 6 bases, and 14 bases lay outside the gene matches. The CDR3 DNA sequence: TGTGCCAGCAGAGGGACCGGGACAGACAGCTTTGGCTACACCTTC. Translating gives CASRGTGTDSFGYTF.

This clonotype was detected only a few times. The CDR3 here is CASSLSPTGSEKLFF. The CDR3 nucleotides are TGTGCCAGCAGCTTAAGCCCCACAGGCAGTGAAAAACTGTTTTTT. The chain has TRBV7-8 and TRBJ1-4, with a weak D call TRBD1 (5 bases). V lost 2 bases to trimming and J lost 7 bases, with 14 bases between them. The CDR3 loop spans 15 amino acids. The germline gives CDR1 SGHVS, CDR2 FQNEAQ.

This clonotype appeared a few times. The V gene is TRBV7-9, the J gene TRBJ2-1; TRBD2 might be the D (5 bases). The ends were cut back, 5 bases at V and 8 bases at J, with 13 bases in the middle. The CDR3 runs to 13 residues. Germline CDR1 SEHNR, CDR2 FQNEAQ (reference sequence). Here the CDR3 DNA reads TGTGCCAGCAGCCACACCTCCGGGGATGAGCAGTTCTTC. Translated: CASSHTSGDEQFF.